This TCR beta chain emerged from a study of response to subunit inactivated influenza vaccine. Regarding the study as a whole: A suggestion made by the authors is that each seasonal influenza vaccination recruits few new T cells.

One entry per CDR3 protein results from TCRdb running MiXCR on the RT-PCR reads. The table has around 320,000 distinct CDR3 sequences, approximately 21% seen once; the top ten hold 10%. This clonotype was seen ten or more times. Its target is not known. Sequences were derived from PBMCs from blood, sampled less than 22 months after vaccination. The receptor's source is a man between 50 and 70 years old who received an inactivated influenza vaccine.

The CDR3 reads CASSLFDEQYF. CDR3 DNA sequence: TGTGCCAGCAGCTTATTCGACGAGCAGTACTTC. V gene TRBV7-2 combines with J gene TRBJ2-7; D ambiguous. This CDR3 is 11 amino acids long. Trimming removed 2 bases from V and 5 bases from J, with 4 bases in between. In germline, CDR1 is SGHTA, CDR2 FQGNSA.